This TCR beta chain came from a study of cytomegalovirus exposure and HLA in healthy donors. Use of 60 Vbeta and 13 Jbeta primers characterized the PCR. Method: immunoSEQ multiplex PCR; TCRdb's copy keeps in-frame clones and lacks some. The table includes more than 150,000 clones, around 80% detected once. CDR1 and CDR2 (germline): MDHEN, SYDVKM. The V gene end was trimmed by 2 bases and the J gene end by 6 bases; junction bases not matched to a gene: 6. The CDR3 is 15 residues long. The sequence was obtained from a man aged 18 to 29 in good health and CMV-seronegative. This sequence joins TRBV28 and TRBJ1-5, with TRBD1 identical over 8 bases. Sequenced sample: PBMCs. The CDR3 region has the DNA TGTGCCAGCAGTTTAGCGGACAGGGCCAGTCAGCCCCAGCATTTT. Translating it yields CASSLADRASQPQHF. The variable domain in full, with the rest retrieved from reference TRBV28 and TRBJ1-5, is DVKVTQSSRYLVKRTGEKVFLECVQDMDHENMFWYRQDPGLGLRLIYFSYDVKMKEKGDIPEGYSVSREKKERFSLILESASTNQTSMYLCASSLADRASQPQHFGDGTRLSIL.